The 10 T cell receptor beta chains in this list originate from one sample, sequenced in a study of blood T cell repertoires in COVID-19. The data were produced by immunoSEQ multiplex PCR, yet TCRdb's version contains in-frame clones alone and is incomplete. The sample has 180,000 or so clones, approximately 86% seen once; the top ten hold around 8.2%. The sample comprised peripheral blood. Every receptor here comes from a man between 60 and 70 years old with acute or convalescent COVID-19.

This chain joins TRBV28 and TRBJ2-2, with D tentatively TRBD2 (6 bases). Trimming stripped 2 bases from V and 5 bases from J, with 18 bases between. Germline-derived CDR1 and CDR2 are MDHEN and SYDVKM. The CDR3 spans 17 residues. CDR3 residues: CASSLAGLGKKTGELFF. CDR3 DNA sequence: TGTGCCAGCAGTTTAGCGGGGCTAGGCAAAAAAACCGGGGAGCTGTTTTTT.

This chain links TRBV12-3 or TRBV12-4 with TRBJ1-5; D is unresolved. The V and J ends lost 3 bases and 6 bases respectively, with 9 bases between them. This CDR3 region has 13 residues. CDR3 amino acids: CASSLNHGQPQHF. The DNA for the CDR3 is TGTGCCAGCAGTTTGAACCACGGTCAGCCCCAGCATTTT.

The CDR3 coding sequence is TGTGCCAGCAGTTTGAACCATGGAGACGAGCAGTACTTC. It translates to CASSLNHGDEQYF. The rearrangement joins TRBV28 to TRBJ2-7; D gene uncertain. This CDR3 spans 13 amino acids. Per germline, CDR1 MDHEN and CDR2 SYDVKM. The V gene lost 3 bases and the J gene lost 5 bases, with 11 bases spanning the gap.

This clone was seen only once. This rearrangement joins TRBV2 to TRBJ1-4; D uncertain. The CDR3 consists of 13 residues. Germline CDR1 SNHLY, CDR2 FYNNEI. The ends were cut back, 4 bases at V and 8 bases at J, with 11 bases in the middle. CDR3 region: CASSGGGFEKLFF. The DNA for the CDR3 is TGTGCCAGCAGTGGGGGAGGGTTCGAAAAACTGTTTTTT.

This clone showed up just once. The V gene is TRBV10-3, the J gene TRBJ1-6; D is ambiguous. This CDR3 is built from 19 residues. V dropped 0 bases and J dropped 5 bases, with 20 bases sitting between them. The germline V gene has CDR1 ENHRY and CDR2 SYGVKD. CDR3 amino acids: CAISESGPSSPSNNSPLHF. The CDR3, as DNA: TGTGCCATCAGTGAGTCCGGCCCCTCTAGCCCGAGCAATAATTCACCCCTCCACTTT.

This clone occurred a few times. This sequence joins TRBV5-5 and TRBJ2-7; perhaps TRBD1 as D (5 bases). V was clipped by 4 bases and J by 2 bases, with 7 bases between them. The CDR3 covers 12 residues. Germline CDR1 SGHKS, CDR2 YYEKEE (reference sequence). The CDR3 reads CASSPQAYEQYF. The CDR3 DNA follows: TGTGCCAGCAGCCCACAGGCCTACGAGCAGTACTTC. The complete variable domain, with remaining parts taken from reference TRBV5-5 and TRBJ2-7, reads DAGVTQSPTHLIKTRGQQVTLRCSPISGHKSVSWYQQVLGQGPQFIFQYYEKEERGRGNFPDRFSARQFPNYSSELNVNALLLGDSALYLCASSPQAYEQYFGPGTRLTVT.

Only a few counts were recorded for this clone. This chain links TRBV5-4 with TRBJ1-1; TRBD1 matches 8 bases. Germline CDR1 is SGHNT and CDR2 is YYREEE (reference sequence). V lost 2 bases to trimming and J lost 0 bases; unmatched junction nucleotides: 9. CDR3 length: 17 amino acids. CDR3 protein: CASSFFLGTGVNTEAFF. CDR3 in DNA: TGTGCCAGCAGCTTCTTCCTCGGGACAGGCGTGAACACTGAAGCTTTCTTT.

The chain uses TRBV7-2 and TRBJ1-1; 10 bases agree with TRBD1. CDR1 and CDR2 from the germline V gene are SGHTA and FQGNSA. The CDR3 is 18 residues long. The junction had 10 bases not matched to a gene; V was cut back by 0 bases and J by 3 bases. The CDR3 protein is CASSLATRQGARDTEAFF. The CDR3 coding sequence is TGTGCCAGCAGCTTAGCGACCCGACAGGGGGCGCGGGACACTGAAGCTTTCTTT.

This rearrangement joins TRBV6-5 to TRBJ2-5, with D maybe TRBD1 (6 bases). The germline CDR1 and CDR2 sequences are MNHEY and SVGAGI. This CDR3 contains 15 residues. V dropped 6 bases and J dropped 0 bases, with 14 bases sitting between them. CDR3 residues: CASRNREGYQETQYF. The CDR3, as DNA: TGTGCCAGCAGAAACAGGGAAGGGTACCAAGAGACCCAGTACTTC.

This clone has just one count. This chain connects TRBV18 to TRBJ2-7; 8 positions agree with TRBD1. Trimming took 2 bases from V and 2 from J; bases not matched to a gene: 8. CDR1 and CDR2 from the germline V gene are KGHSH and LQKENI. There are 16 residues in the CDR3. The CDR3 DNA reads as TGTGCCAGCTCACCATCGCCGGGACAGGTAACCTACGAGCAGTACTTC. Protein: CASSPSPGQVTYEQYF.